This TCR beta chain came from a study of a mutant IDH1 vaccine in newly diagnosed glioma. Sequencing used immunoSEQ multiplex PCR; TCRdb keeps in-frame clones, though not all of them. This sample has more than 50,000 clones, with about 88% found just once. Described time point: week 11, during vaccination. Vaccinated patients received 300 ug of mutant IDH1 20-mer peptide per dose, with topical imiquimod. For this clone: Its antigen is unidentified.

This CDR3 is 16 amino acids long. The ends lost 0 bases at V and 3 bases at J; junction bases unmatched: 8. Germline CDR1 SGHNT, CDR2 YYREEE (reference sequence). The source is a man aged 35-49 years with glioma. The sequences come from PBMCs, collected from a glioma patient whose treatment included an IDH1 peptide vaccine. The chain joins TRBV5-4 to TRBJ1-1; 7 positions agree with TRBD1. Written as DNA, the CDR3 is TGTGCCAGCAGCTTGGCTTCGACAGGGCACTACACTGAAGCTTTCTTT. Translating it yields CASSLASTGHYTEAFF.